This TCR beta chain was found in a study of T cell responses to AZD1222 COVID-19 vaccine. Findings and limits, study-wide: Once two AZD1222 doses were given, Spike-specific TCR breadth and depth went up. Seropositive at baseline were only a handful of AZD1222 recipients. Repertoires were sampled only after the peak T cell response.

Clones were sequenced by immunoSEQ multiplex PCR, and TCRdb holds only the in-frame ones, with some missing. The sample has 150,000 to 190,000 clones, roughly nine tenths seen once. Researchers grouped second doses given at about 4 or about 12 weeks into one pool. Germline V gives CDR1 WNHNN, CDR2 SYGVQD (reference sequence). CDR3 length: 13 amino acids. The V gene lost 0 bases and the J gene lost 9 bases, with 8 bases spanning the gap. Worth noting for this clone: What it recognizes is unknown.

The chain uses TRBV10-1 and TRBJ2-2; tentative D call: TRBD1 (5 bases). The TCR sequence derives from an adult who received the AZD1222 COVID-19 vaccine. The specimen was peripheral blood, collected 28 days after the second AZD1222 dose. As DNA, the CDR3 is TGCGCCAGCAGTGAGTCACAGGCGCGGGAGCTGTTTTTT. Residues: CASSESQARELFF.